The present TCR beta chain was sequenced within a study of T cell repertoires in cytomegalovirus infection. Study-level information: In the study, CMV epitopes included recently identified HLA-C-restricted and well-studied HLA-B-restricted ones. Indications came from public TCR beta signatures; they pointed to CMV infection and to a matching HLA type.

Points on this clonotype: The antigen remains unidentified.

TCRdb analysed the reads with MiXCR anew, one entry per CDR3 protein. In the table there are over 95,000 distinct CDR3 sequences, around 30% of which are singletons. CDR3 length: 15 residues. Germline V lookup: CDR1 MGHRA, CDR2 YSYEKL. Trimming stripped 0 bases from V and 3 bases from J, with 12 bases between. The sequence was collected from a human donor in good health (CMV status not recorded). Some clones in this sample may be carry-over from other donors' samples. The sample was CD8+ T cells from cultured PBMCs, taken from culture after CMV antigen stimulation. The chain has TRBV4-1 and TRBJ2-7, with D perhaps TRBD1 or TRBD2 (5 bases each). The CDR3 DNA follows: TGCGCCAGCAGCCAAGATCGGGGCAGAAACTACGAGCAGTACTTC. Translation gives CASSQDRGRNYEQYF.